This T cell receptor beta chain is from a study of T cell repertoires in cytomegalovirus infection. About the research overall: Alongside well-studied HLA-B-restricted CMV epitopes, recently identified HLA-C-restricted CMV epitopes were also used. The public TCR beta signatures pointed to both CMV infection and matching HLA type. Overall study findings and caveats: The cumulative frequency of public TCR beta families distinguished individuals who carried CMV together with the relevant HLA. Dominating the ex vivo response were HLA-C-restricted CMV-specific TCR beta clonotypes.

As concerns this clonotype: Its matching antigen is unknown.

TCRdb used MiXCR to reprocess the reads, holding one entry per CDR3 protein. The data hold approximately 990,000 distinct CDR3 sequences, with about 33% observed a single time. Trimming removed 8 bases from V and 4 bases from J, with 18 bases in between. Germline-derived CDR1 and CDR2 are MRHNA and SNTAGT. This CDR3 region has 15 residues. The starting material was cultured CD8+ T cells from PBMCs, obtained from culture after CMV antigen stimulation. The chain employs TRBV6-4 and TRBJ2-1; possibly TRBD1 or TRBD2 for D (6 bases each). The TCR sequence derives from a human donor in good health (CMV status not recorded). Some clones in this sample may be carry-over from other donors' samples. In DNA, the CDR3 is TGTGCCAGCGGCTCTGAGGGGGGACTGTACAATGAGCAGTTCTTC. Protein: CASGSEGGLYNEQFF.